Listed below are T cell receptor beta chains from one sample, sequenced in a study of T cells in Graves' hyperthyroidism and ophthalmopathy. In TCRdb, the multiplex PCR reads were re-called with MiXCR into one record per CDR3 protein. Of 500,000 or so distinct CDR3 sequences in the sample, 15% to 20% are singletons; the top ten hold roughly 15%. Sequencing was performed on blood. The receptors shown here come from a woman younger than 35 with Graves' ophthalmopathy. Each CDR3 is given without its conserved first and last residue. A D gene is named only where the DNA matches it firmly.

>TRBV28|TRBD1
ASSLYRGRGYGYT
>TRBV6-1|TRBD1
ASIDRGRGKLF
>TRBV3-1|NA
ASSQRAAYNEQF
>TRBV28|TRBD2
ASSTSAYEQY
>TRBV10-3|TRBD2
ATQGLAVTDTQY
>TRBV5-1|TRBD1
ASSATGARNEQY
>TRBV11-2|NA
ASSLERYQETQY
>TRBV5-1|NA
ASSLSSTSPTEQF
>TRBV28|NA
ASRRAVGSYNSPLH
>TRBV2|NA
ASSGGPAGYT
>TRBV12-3/TRBV12-4|NA
ACRAGQTSYEQY
>TRBV7-3|NA
ASSPTRADLSGELF
>TRBV20-1|TRBD1
SAPKGTGGTEAF
>TRBV18|TRBD1
ASSTDREEHGYA
>TRBV7-8|TRBD1
ASSLQSLSTGGNQPQH
>TRBV28|NA
ASKLFGTPADYGYT
>TRBV6-1|NA
ASSPEALAKNIQY
>TRBV20-1|NA
SALERSSAPDTQY
>TRBV20-1|TRBD2
SYSSGMIDEQY
>TRBV6-1|NA
ASSEDATFYGYT
>TRBV12-3/TRBV12-4|TRBD2
ASTGELAGNEQF
>TRBV20-1|TRBD2
SAREAIWLAGGPLPTDTQY
>TRBV7-9|NA
ATNAVNTEAF
>TRBV27|TRBD1
ASSFRDRETDTQY
>TRBV12-3/TRBV12-4|NA
ASSGVGPQETQY
>TRBV10-1|NA
ASSELSNTGELF
>TRBV11-2|TRBD2
ASTPWAGGNNEQF
>TRBV2|TRBD1
ASSAPGQGWDTIY
>TRBV6-2/TRBV6-3|NA
ASSYGGTSYEQY
>TRBV7-9|NA
ASSLVNVEGEAF
>TRBV7-9|NA
ASSLYVQGFEQY
>TRBV7-3|TRBD2
ASSRGTSGKSRNEQF
>TRBV28|NA
ASSSRTATYEQY
>TRBV4-2|NA
ASSQAKGTQETQY
>TRBV6-2/TRBV6-3|NA
ASTLGGEGNQPQH
>TRBV7-8|NA
ASSLGGGGGNTIY
>TRBV4-2|TRBD2
AGSQRRAGGPHTQY
>TRBV7-9|NA
ASSWGVGVDGNTIY
>TRBV12-3/TRBV12-4|NA
ASSSQDRAF
>TRBV5-1|TRBD2
ASSLGLAGGPRTDTQY
>TRBV6-1|NA
ASSEALAGYGYT
>TRBV6-1|NA
ASSDEGLNTEAF
>TRBV12-3/TRBV12-4|NA
ASSLGAVGAGVQETQY
>TRBV7-8|NA
ASTLGAGANVLT
>TRBV27|NA
ASSLRPSPLSYNEQF
>TRBV6-1|TRBD1
ASRLGGQGLSPLH
>TRBV12-3/TRBV12-4|NA
ASGHRENYGYT
>TRBV7-8|NA
ASHLNPGPRGTEAF
>TRBV6-2/TRBV6-3|NA
ASSRTMNTEAF
>TRBV30|TRBD1
ACRQGDNSPLH
>TRBV12-3/TRBV12-4|NA
ASNTGGSLH
>TRBV2|NA
ASSSEATYEQY
>TRBV27|NA
ASRKRGAMDGYT
>TRBV20-1|TRBD2
SAPGGYNEQF
>TRBV6-2/TRBV6-3|NA
ASSPYGNQGEKLF
>TRBV7-2|TRBD2
ASTVGWGGTGELF
>TRBV9|NA
ASSVSGTMNTEAF
>TRBV20-1|NA
SVLGGGGTDTQY
>TRBV6-5|NA
ASSYSDSRNSPLH
>TRBV4-1|NA
ASSQDRREDTEAF